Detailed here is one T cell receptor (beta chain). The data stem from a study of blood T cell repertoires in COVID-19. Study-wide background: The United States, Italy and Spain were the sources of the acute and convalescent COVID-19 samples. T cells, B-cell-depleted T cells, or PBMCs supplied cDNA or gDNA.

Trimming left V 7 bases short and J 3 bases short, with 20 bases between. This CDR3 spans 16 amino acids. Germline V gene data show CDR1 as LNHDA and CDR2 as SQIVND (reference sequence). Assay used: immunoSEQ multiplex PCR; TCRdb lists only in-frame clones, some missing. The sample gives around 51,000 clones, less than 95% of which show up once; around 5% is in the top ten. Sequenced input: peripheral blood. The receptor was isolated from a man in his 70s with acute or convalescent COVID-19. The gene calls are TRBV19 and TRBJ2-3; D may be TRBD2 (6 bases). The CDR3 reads CASTDSPGLKTDTQYF. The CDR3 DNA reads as TGTGCCAGTACCGACTCCCCGGGACTCAAGACAGATACGCAGTATTTT.